This T cell receptor beta chain was retrieved from a study of T cell repertoires in cytomegalovirus infection. In the study overall: CMV epitopes used comprised recently identified HLA-C-restricted ones and well-studied HLA-B-restricted ones. Based on public TCR beta signatures, there were indications of CMV infection and of a matching HLA type. Study-wide points: Cumulative frequency of public TCR beta families picked out carriers of CMV plus the relevant HLA.

TCRdb used MiXCR to reprocess the reads, holding one entry per CDR3 protein. This table holds about 740,000 distinct CDR3 sequences, roughly 30% found once. Points on this clonotype: Its antigen is currently unknown.

V lost 6 bases and J lost 2; bases outside the gene matches: 8. This CDR3 region has 16 residues. The chain has TRBV12-3 or TRBV12-4 and TRBJ2-1, with TRBD1 identical over 9 bases. The sequence derives from a human donor in good health (CMV status not recorded). Some clones in this sample may be carry-over from other donors' samples. Sequenced here: cultured PBMCs, sampled from culture after CMV antigen stimulation. The CDR3 region is CASRKGQGNTYNEQFF. CDR3 DNA: TGTGCCAGCAGAAAAGGACAGGGGAATACCTACAATGAGCAGTTCTTC.